The rows below give T cell receptor beta chains drawn from one sample of a study of identical twins. MiXCR, applied by TCRdb to the 5' RACE reads, yields one record per CDR3 protein. This sample has 500,000 to 650,000 distinct CDR3 sequences, with around 22% found just once. The same specimen was also included in a second study, on yellow fever vaccine responses in identical twins.

Sequencing was performed on CD4+ T cells sorted from blood. Receptor source: a woman aged 18-29 years in good health. The CDR3 runs from the conserved cysteine through the conserved F or W. A D gene is named only where the DNA matches it firmly. Clone size is not always given. Where it is, it says once, few, many or a class for expanded clones.

J gene: TRBJ2-1; clone size: few; V gene: TRBV7-9; D gene: TRBD2; CDR3 DNA: TGTGCCAGCAGCTTACCGTACCTAGCGGGGGGCTGGAATGAGCAGTTCTTC; CDR3 protein: CASSLPYLAGGWNEQFF
J gene: TRBJ2-1; clone size: few; V gene: TRBV7-9; D gene: -; CDR3 DNA: TGTGCCAGCAGCTTGGTGGGGTACCATGAGCAGTTCTTC; CDR3 protein: CASSLVGYHEQFF
J gene: TRBJ2-1; clone size: -; V gene: TRBV2; D gene: -; CDR3 DNA: TGTGCGAGCAGATTGGGTATCTTTTACAATGAGCAGTTCTTC; CDR3 protein: CASRLGIFYNEQFF
J gene: TRBJ2-1; clone size: -; V gene: TRBV5-1; D gene: TRBD2; CDR3 DNA: TGCGCCAGCAGCATAGGGACTATAGATGAGCAGTTCTTC; CDR3 protein: CASSIGTIDEQFF
J gene: TRBJ2-1; clone size: few; V gene: TRBV12-3/TRBV12-4; D gene: -; CDR3 DNA: TGTGCCAGCAGTTTTGATGTGTCCAGCCCGCAGGGCAAGCAGTTCTTC; CDR3 protein: CASSFDVSSPQGKQFF
J gene: TRBJ2-7; clone size: -; V gene: TRBV9; D gene: -; CDR3 DNA: TGTGCCAGCAGCGTTCAGGGCGGGTACGAGCAGTACTTC; CDR3 protein: CASSVQGGYEQYF
J gene: TRBJ1-5; clone size: few; V gene: TRBV27; D gene: -; CDR3 DNA: TGTGCCAGCAGTTCTGACAAGGGACCTAAGCCCCAGCATTTT; CDR3 protein: CASSSDKGPKPQHF
J gene: TRBJ2-1; clone size: -; V gene: TRBV3-1; D gene: TRBD2; CDR3 DNA: TGTGCCAGCAGCCAAGGGCGGGGGACTAGGGACAATGAGCAGTTCTTC; CDR3 protein: CASSQGRGTRDNEQFF
J gene: TRBJ2-1; clone size: -; V gene: TRBV2; D gene: -; CDR3 DNA: TGTGCCAGCAGTGGGGAGTGGGTGCAGTTCTTC; CDR3 protein: CASSGEWVQFF
J gene: TRBJ2-2; clone size: few; V gene: TRBV12-3/TRBV12-4; D gene: -; CDR3 DNA: TGTGCCAGCAGTTTAGACGCGAGCACCGGGGAGCTGTTTTTT; CDR3 protein: CASSLDASTGELFF
J gene: TRBJ2-1; clone size: -; V gene: TRBV20-1; D gene: -; CDR3 DNA: TGCAGTGCTAGGGGTAAGGAATTAGAGCAGTTCTTC; CDR3 protein: CSARGKELEQFF
J gene: TRBJ2-1; clone size: -; V gene: TRBV20-1; D gene: -; CDR3 DNA: TGCAGTGCTAGGGGGACCCCATTAACCTACAATGAGCAGTTCTTC; CDR3 protein: CSARGTPLTYNEQFF
J gene: TRBJ2-2; clone size: few; V gene: TRBV7-9; D gene: TRBD2; CDR3 DNA: TGTGCCAGCCCCGTCCTAGCGGGGGATGTCGGGGAGCTGTTTTTT; CDR3 protein: CASPVLAGDVGELFF
J gene: TRBJ2-2; clone size: -; V gene: TRBV12-3/TRBV12-4; D gene: -; CDR3 DNA: TGTGCCAGCAGTAAAGGGGTTACTAGCGGGGAGCTGTTTTTT; CDR3 protein: CASSKGVTSGELFF
J gene: TRBJ1-5; clone size: -; V gene: TRBV5-1; D gene: -; CDR3 DNA: TGCGCCAGCAGCCTCAACGGCGATAATCAGCCCCAGCATTTT; CDR3 protein: CASSLNGDNQPQHF
J gene: TRBJ2-3; clone size: few; V gene: TRBV2; D gene: -; CDR3 DNA: TGTGCCAGCAGGTACCTAGGACAGTTCGGCACAGATACGCAGTATTTT; CDR3 protein: CASRYLGQFGTDTQYF
J gene: TRBJ2-3; clone size: few; V gene: TRBV5-1; D gene: -; CDR3 DNA: TGCGCCAGCAGCTTGGGACATATCCTTAGCACAGATACGCAGTATTTT; CDR3 protein: CASSLGHILSTDTQYF
J gene: TRBJ2-7; clone size: few; V gene: TRBV5-1; D gene: -; CDR3 DNA: TGCGCCAGCAGCTTTGGAGGGTGGGGCAACGAGCAGTACTTC; CDR3 protein: CASSFGGWGNEQYF
J gene: TRBJ2-1; clone size: few; V gene: TRBV11-2; D gene: TRBD2; CDR3 DNA: TGTGCCAGCAGCTTAATCCCTACTAGCGGGAGCCCGAATGAGCAGTTCTTC; CDR3 protein: CASSLIPTSGSPNEQFF
J gene: TRBJ2-3; clone size: many; V gene: TRBV5-1; D gene: TRBD2; CDR3 DNA: TGCGCCAGCAGCTTGCGCGGGAGGGGCACAGATACGCAGTATTTT; CDR3 protein: CASSLRGRGTDTQYF
J gene: TRBJ2-6; clone size: -; V gene: TRBV5-5; D gene: TRBD2; CDR3 DNA: TGTGCCAGCAGCTTGGCACTAGCGGGAAGGTCTGGGGCCAACGTCCTGACTTTC; CDR3 protein: CASSLALAGRSGANVLTF
J gene: TRBJ2-7; clone size: -; V gene: TRBV7-9; D gene: -; CDR3 DNA: TGTGCCAGCAGCCCATCCGCATCCTACGAGCAGTACTTC; CDR3 protein: CASSPSASYEQYF
J gene: TRBJ1-4; clone size: few; V gene: TRBV4-1; D gene: TRBD1; CDR3 DNA: TGCGCCAGCAGCCAAGATACAGGGGGCGGCGAAAAACTGTTTTTT; CDR3 protein: CASSQDTGGGEKLFF
J gene: TRBJ2-1; clone size: few; V gene: TRBV3-1; D gene: TRBD2; CDR3 DNA: TGTGCCAGCAGCCACGGCATAGCGGGGCACTACAATGAGCAGTTCTTC; CDR3 protein: CASSHGIAGHYNEQFF
J gene: TRBJ2-2; clone size: many; V gene: TRBV12-3/TRBV12-4; D gene: TRBD2; CDR3 DNA: TGTGCCAGCAGTTTCCCCGGACTAGCGGGAGGTGGCGGGGAGCTGTTTTTT; CDR3 protein: CASSFPGLAGGGGELFF
J gene: TRBJ2-7; clone size: few; V gene: TRBV12-3/TRBV12-4; D gene: -; CDR3 DNA: TGTGCCAGCAGTTTATTAACAGTTCCCTCCGAGCAGTACTTC; CDR3 protein: CASSLLTVPSEQYF
J gene: TRBJ2-3; clone size: -; V gene: TRBV12-3/TRBV12-4; D gene: -; CDR3 DNA: TGTGCCAGCAGTTTTTCTGTAGATACGCAGTATTTT; CDR3 protein: CASSFSVDTQYF
J gene: TRBJ2-7; clone size: few; V gene: TRBV12-3/TRBV12-4; D gene: -; CDR3 DNA: TGTGCCAGCAGTTTTAGGGAGGACGAGCAGTACTTC; CDR3 protein: CASSFREDEQYF
J gene: TRBJ2-7; clone size: once; V gene: TRBV29-1; D gene: TRBD1; CDR3 DNA: TGCAGCGCACTACGACAGGGCGTTCGTGAGCAGTACTTC; CDR3 protein: CSALRQGVREQYF
J gene: TRBJ1-2; clone size: -; V gene: TRBV25-1; D gene: TRBD1; CDR3 DNA: TGTGCCAGCAGTGGGGACAGGGAAAACGGCTACACCTTC; CDR3 protein: CASSGDRENGYTF
J gene: TRBJ2-1; clone size: -; V gene: TRBV5-1; D gene: -; CDR3 DNA: TGCGCCAGCAGACTCGGGACGGACAATGAGCAGTTCTTC; CDR3 protein: CASRLGTDNEQFF
J gene: TRBJ2-4; clone size: -; V gene: TRBV12-3/TRBV12-4; D gene: -; CDR3 DNA: TGTGCCAGCAGTTTCTCCGTTGCCAAAAACATTCAGTACTTC; CDR3 protein: CASSFSVAKNIQYF
J gene: TRBJ1-1; clone size: -; V gene: TRBV20-1; D gene: -; CDR3 DNA: TGCAGTGCTAGGTGGGGGCTTAACACTGAAGCTTTCTTT; CDR3 protein: CSARWGLNTEAFF
J gene: TRBJ1-4; clone size: few; V gene: TRBV9; D gene: TRBD1; CDR3 DNA: TGTGCCAGCAGCCAGGGGGAGGTTGCAACTAATGAAAAACTGTTTTTT; CDR3 protein: CASSQGEVATNEKLFF
J gene: TRBJ2-7; clone size: few; V gene: TRBV3-1; D gene: TRBD1; CDR3 DNA: TGTGCCAGCAGCCTCCGGACAGGGGGCTGGGGGAGTCCATTCGAGCAGTACTTC; CDR3 protein: CASSLRTGGWGSPFEQYF
J gene: TRBJ2-3; clone size: few; V gene: TRBV4-2; D gene: -; CDR3 DNA: TGTGCCAGCAGCCAAGAAACAGATACGCAGTATTTT; CDR3 protein: CASSQETDTQYF
J gene: TRBJ2-2; clone size: few; V gene: TRBV24-1; D gene: TRBD1; CDR3 DNA: TGTGCCACCAGTGAAGCCGGGACAGGGTCCGCCGGGGAGCTGTTTTTT; CDR3 protein: CATSEAGTGSAGELFF
J gene: TRBJ2-5; clone size: few; V gene: TRBV15; D gene: TRBD2; CDR3 DNA: TGTGCCACCAGCAGAGGGGTAGCGGGAGGGACCCAAGAGACCCAGTACTTC; CDR3 protein: CATSRGVAGGTQETQYF
J gene: TRBJ1-2; clone size: -; V gene: TRBV6-1; D gene: -; CDR3 DNA: TGTGCCAGCAGTGAGAACTACTATGGCTACACCTTC; CDR3 protein: CASSENYYGYTF
J gene: TRBJ2-1; clone size: many; V gene: TRBV4-1; D gene: -; CDR3 DNA: TGCGCCAGCAGCTTCGAAGGGAGTTTCAATGAGCAGTTCTTC; CDR3 protein: CASSFEGSFNEQFF
J gene: TRBJ2-3; clone size: few; V gene: TRBV2; D gene: TRBD2; CDR3 DNA: TGTGCCAGCGGCAGCGGGAGTAGCACAGATACGCAGTATTTT; CDR3 protein: CASGSGSSTDTQYF
J gene: TRBJ2-2; clone size: -; V gene: TRBV6-2/TRBV6-3; D gene: -; CDR3 DNA: TGTGCCAGCAGTTCCACCTACACCGGGGAGCTGTTTTTT; CDR3 protein: CASSSTYTGELFF
J gene: TRBJ1-5; clone size: -; V gene: TRBV4-1; D gene: -; CDR3 DNA: TGCGCCAGCAGCCATGGAGGTAGGGGAGGCAATCAGCCCCAGCATTTT; CDR3 protein: CASSHGGRGGNQPQHF
J gene: TRBJ2-7; clone size: -; V gene: TRBV6-5; D gene: TRBD2; CDR3 DNA: TGTGCCAGCAGTTCCTGGGGAGGGGACTCGCGCTCCTACGAGCAGTACTTC; CDR3 protein: CASSSWGGDSRSYEQYF
J gene: TRBJ1-1; clone size: -; V gene: TRBV12-3/TRBV12-4; D gene: -; CDR3 DNA: TGTGCCAGCAGTTTCGTCTACACTGAAGCTTTCTTT; CDR3 protein: CASSFVYTEAFF
J gene: TRBJ2-5; clone size: -; V gene: TRBV28; D gene: -; CDR3 DNA: TGTGCCAGCAGCGTTGCTTTCCAAGAGACCCAGTACTTC; CDR3 protein: CASSVAFQETQYF
J gene: TRBJ1-5; clone size: few; V gene: TRBV15; D gene: -; CDR3 DNA: TGTGCCACCAGAACGACAGGTTCCATTCAGCCCCAGCATTTT; CDR3 protein: CATRTTGSIQPQHF
J gene: TRBJ1-5; clone size: -; V gene: TRBV20-1; D gene: -; CDR3 DNA: TGCAGTGCTATAGGGGGGGGTAGCAATCAGCCCCAGCATTTT; CDR3 protein: CSAIGGGSNQPQHF
J gene: TRBJ1-2; clone size: -; V gene: TRBV6-4; D gene: TRBD1; CDR3 DNA: TGTGCCAGCTCTGCCGCGGACAGGAGGGGATCATATGGCTACACCTTC; CDR3 protein: CASSAADRRGSYGYTF
J gene: TRBJ2-3; clone size: -; V gene: TRBV12-3/TRBV12-4; D gene: -; CDR3 DNA: TGTGCCAGCAGCCCCAGGGGTACGCAGTATTTT; CDR3 protein: CASSPRGTQYF
J gene: TRBJ2-5; clone size: -; V gene: TRBV28; D gene: -; CDR3 DNA: TGTGCCAGCACCCGAAGGGGCTATGGGACCCAGTACTTC; CDR3 protein: CASTRRGYGTQYF
J gene: TRBJ2-3; clone size: -; V gene: TRBV10-3; D gene: -; CDR3 DNA: TGTGCCATCAGTACTATGGCTAGCACAGATACGCAGTATTTT; CDR3 protein: CAISTMASTDTQYF
J gene: TRBJ2-5; clone size: -; V gene: TRBV12-3/TRBV12-4; D gene: TRBD2; CDR3 DNA: TGTGCCAGCAGCACGAGCGGGGAGAAGACCCAGTACTTC; CDR3 protein: CASSTSGEKTQYF